This T cell receptor beta chain was sequenced during a study of regulatory T cells in long-lasting Graves disease (dated by TCRdb to the early 2020s). Concerning the study at large: Persistent Graves' disease meant more than 5 years of antithyroid drug treatment with TSH receptor autoantibodies that stayed positive. This study used TCR sequencing and RNA sequencing of peripheral blood to compare persistent Graves' disease patients against newly diagnosed Graves' disease patients. A total of about 33 samples underwent TCR sequencing, from some 13 patients with persistent Graves' disease and approximately 20 patients with newly diagnosed Graves' disease. Persistent Graves' disease patients in the clinical cohort had taken antithyroid drugs for roughly ten years on average. The study was conducted in China and was registered as a clinical trial.

This sample's time point label indicates: persistent/refractory GD, antithyroid drugs over 5 years with positive TRAb. For both TCR sequencing and RNA sequencing, RNA was extracted from PBMCs using TRIzol. The diagnosis of Graves' disease was made according to American Thyroid Association guidelines. Recruitment of patients was carried out at an endocrinology department in Xi'an, China. Each patient gave around 9.2 milliliters of peripheral blood, collected in an EDTA anticoagulant tube. PBMCs were isolated by Ficoll Paque Plus density gradient separation without further T cell sorting. An Agilent 2100 Bioanalyzer and agarose gel were used to assess RNA quality, and a NanoDrop 2000 was used to measure RNA concentration. Library creation used multiplex PCR. The run used an Illumina HiSeq 4000. iRepertoire HTBI primers and Arm-PCR amplification of CDR3 regions were used to construct TCR beta libraries. Before sequencing, the PCR products underwent gel purification. On the authors' methods: Gene usage analysis of CDR3 amino acid clonotypes relied on the approximately 68 TRBV and 12 to 15 TRBJ segments identified across samples. Filtered high-quality paired reads were merged into contigs using COPE and FqMerger. BLAST was used to align contigs to IMGT TRBV, TRBD and TRBJ reference genes, with CDR3 defined following IMGT. Any clonotype with a frequency above 0.1% was counted as a highly expanded clone. Shannon entropy served as the measure of repertoire diversity, while the Gini coefficient captured V-J evenness. A clonotype was considered public if more than one individual shared it. The raw public reads went through TCRdb reprocessing: fastp at Q25, MiXCR clone calling, in-frame beta chains kept. Duplicate CDR3 protein sequences are folded into a single record with the most common DNA and genes. The V and J calls, along with clone size, are taken from TCRdb and not from the paper's own processing. The sample records 400,000 to 500,000 distinct CDR3 sequences, over 20% of which are singletons. The leading ten clones occupy 14% of the sample.

Taken from cysteine to phenylalanine, the CDR3 has 17 residues. Here the CDR3 DNA is all that survives: 51 bases in frame from base 1. V is trimmed back by 0 bases and J by 10 bases, and the junction contains 14 bases that no gene match accounts for. In the germline V gene, CDR1 corresponds to SGHRS and CDR2 to YFSETQ. As regards this clonotype: No antigen is known for it. No base quality information exists; no much larger clone differs at one position.

Study-wide conclusions, independent of this receptor: Sequencing and analysis were limited to the TCR beta chain. A larger number of public clonotypes was shared among persistent patients (approximately 2,600) than among newly diagnosed patients (more than 850). Peripheral blood alone was examined, since thyroid tissue, which constituted the primary lesion, could not be accessed. As a limitation, the authors acknowledged that the small sample size may reduce accuracy. Compared with newly diagnosed patients, patients with persistent Graves' disease had lower TCR Shannon entropy and fewer highly expanded clones, which suggests clonal expansion. TRBV28, TRBJ1-2 and TRBJ2-5 were preferentially used in persistent disease, while TRBV20-1 and TRBJ2-1 were favored in newly diagnosed disease.

The sequence was obtained from a female donor with Graves disease. In this chain, TRBV5-1 is recombined with TRBJ2-1, with 9 junctional bases fitting TRBD2. Sequences were derived from peripheral blood mononuclear cells (PBMCs), sampled when the disease was refractory, from a patient treated with antithyroid drugs. The DNA sequence is as follows: TGCGCCAGCAGCTTGGTTCTCGCGGGAGGGCCGCAAAGAGAGCAGTTCTTC. This is translated as CASSLVLAGGPQREQFF.